This T cell receptor (beta chain) was documented in a study of blood T cell repertoires in COVID-19. The CDR3 totals 12 residues. Trimming removed 9 bases from V and 9 bases from J, with 18 bases in between. Per the germline V gene, CDR1 is SGDLS and CDR2 is YYNGEE. Allocation to cohorts depended on clinical history reported by the participants. Symptom resolution, clearance, or two negative PCRs marked donors in Cohort 3 as recovered. Here immunoSEQ multiplex PCR was the method, and the copy in TCRdb shows in-frame clones only, minus some. The data show around 190,000 clones, roughly four fifths seen once.

The J gene is TRBJ1-1, the V gene TRBV9; TRBD1 is a possible D gene (6 bases). This sequence originates from a man aged 40-50 years who had recovered from COVID-19. Sequenced input: PBMCs or T cells enriched from blood (not recorded which). DNA for the CDR3: TGTGCCACTTCCAGACAGGAAGCTAAAGCTTTCTTT. Translated: CATSRQEAKAFF.